This T cell receptor beta chain comes out of a study of cytomegalovirus exposure and HLA in healthy donors. Study conclusions and caveats: The study reported that TCR beta sequences accurately predicted HLA-A and HLA-B alleles in most subjects. Fewer N-insertions than the roughly 630-donor mean were reportedly shown by an Asian-associated ancestry cluster in a later analysis. Earlier results showed most TCR beta V segments being productive about 87% or about 30% of the time.

The V and J ends lost 4 bases and 5 bases, in that order; junction bases with no gene match: 4. The CDR3 covers 15 residues. CDR1 and CDR2 (germline): SGDLS, YYNGEE. As to this clone: The antigen is undetermined.

A multiplex PCR was run with 60 Vbeta primers and 13 Jbeta primers. Original processing notes: Some 10 million of tens of millions of unique TCR beta chains were shared, per a later count. Sequencing was performed with immunoSEQ multiplex PCR; in TCRdb, only in-frame clones are kept and a portion is missing. That table is the source of V, J and clone size, and D and trimming were worked out from the DNA. This table holds approximately 140,000 clones, about 73% found once. Sequencing input: PBMCs. The chain is built from TRBV9 and TRBJ2-1; TRBD2 matches 12 bases. The clonotype was recovered from a man between 35 and 55 years old in good health and CMV-seropositive. CDR3 protein: CASSPRLAGDNEQFF. In DNA, the CDR3 is TGTGCCAGCAGCCCGAGACTAGCGGGAGACAATGAGCAGTTCTTC.